Sequencing of this T cell receptor beta chain was carried out in a study of T cell clonotyping in hematopoietic cell transplantation. The table came from immunoSEQ multiplex PCR; TCRdb's copy has only in-frame clones and leaves some out. The sample comprises some 40,000 clones, 95% of which are singletons, and approximately 0.9% rests with the top ten. The J segment lost 7 bases and the V segment lost 0 bases, leaving 5 bases of the junction unmatched. CDR3 size: 14 residues. The germline gives CDR1 MNHEY, CDR2 SMNVEV (reference sequence). Input material: peripheral blood mononuclear cells. The J gene is TRBJ1-2, the V gene TRBV27; TRBD1 matches at 7 bases. This clonotype was obtained from a man aged 30-40 years in good health. Some clones in this sample may be carry-over from other donors' samples. In DNA form, the CDR3 reads TGTGCCAGCAGTTTATCCCGACAGGGCTCTGGCTACACCTTC. Protein: CASSLSRQGSGYTF.